A selection of T cell receptor beta chains follows, all from one sample in a study of T-cell reconstitution after alpha-beta-depleted transplantation in children. One entry per CDR3 protein results from TCRdb running MiXCR on the PCR reads. The sample includes roughly 120,000 distinct CDR3 sequences, 10% seen only once; the top ten take roughly a third. This specimen consisted of PBMCs, obtained before TCRalphabeta/CD19-depleted stem cell transplant. These receptors came from a boy between 2 and 10 years old with acute lymphoblastic leukemia, due to receive a stem cell transplant. The CDR3 runs from the conserved cysteine through the conserved F or W. A D gene is named only where the DNA matches it firmly. Expanded clones get a size class; other rows say once, few or many, or leave the size out.

d_gene,len,abundance,v_gene,j_gene,CDR3nt,CDR3aa
-,14,few,TRBV5-1,TRBJ1-1,TGCGCCAGCAGCTTGGGGAGGATAGACACTGAAGCTTTCTTT,CASSLGRIDTEAFF
-,14,-,TRBV7-9,TRBJ2-5,TGTGCCAGCAGCCCACGGACAGACCAAGAGACCCAGTACTTC,CASSPRTDQETQYF
-,16,few,TRBV20-1,TRBJ2-1,TGCAGTGCTAGAGACAAACTGTCTAGCTCCTACAATGAGCAGTTCTTC,CSARDKLSSSYNEQFF
TRBD2,14,few,TRBV7-9,TRBJ2-2,TGTGCCAGCAGCTTGAGCGGGGACACCGGGGAGCTGTTTTTT,CASSLSGDTGELFF
TRBD2,17,-,TRBV5-1,TRBJ2-1,TGCGCCAGCAGCTCCTCCTTGACTAGCGGGAATCTCAATGAGCAGTTCTTC,CASSSSLTSGNLNEQFF
-,13,few,TRBV7-3,TRBJ2-5,TGTGCCAGCAGCCCCCAGGGCGGGGAGACCCAGTACTTC,CASSPQGGETQYF
-,14,-,TRBV20-1,TRBJ1-6,TGCAGTGCTAGGATCCCGGGAGCGAACTCACCCCTCCACTTT,CSARIPGANSPLHF
TRBD2,14,few,TRBV7-7,TRBJ2-2,TGTGCTTCGACGGGACTAGCGGGAGCAGGGGAGCTGTTTTTT,CASTGLAGAGELFF
-,15,-,TRBV5-6,TRBJ2-6,TGTGCCAGCAGCTTTGGGCTCTCTGGGGCCAACGTCCTGACTTTC,CASSFGLSGANVLTF
TRBD2,15,few,TRBV20-1,TRBJ2-3,TGCAGTGCTAGGGGACTAGCGCCTAGCACAGATACGCAGTATTTT,CSARGLAPSTDTQYF
TRBD2,16,few,TRBV5-1,TRBJ2-1,TGCGCCAGCAGCTTGACGGGAGGACTCTCCTACAATGAGCAGTTCTTC,CASSLTGGLSYNEQFF
-,15,many,TRBV3-1,TRBJ2-7,TGTGCCAGCAGCCGCCATCGACCGTCCTCCTACGAGCAGTACTTC,CASSRHRPSSYEQYF
TRBD2,18,-,TRBV5-6,TRBJ2-3,TGTGCCAGCAGCCCCAGATTAGCGGGAGGGCCTCGCACAGATACGCAGTATTTT,CASSPRLAGGPRTDTQYF
TRBD1,14,few,TRBV6-5,TRBJ2-7,TGTGCCAGCAGTTACCGCGGGACAGGCTACGAGCAGTACTTC,CASSYRGTGYEQYF
TRBD2,16,few,TRBV7-8,TRBJ2-1,TGTGCCAGCAGCTTAGGGACTAGCGGGACCCACAATGAGCAGTTCTTC,CASSLGTSGTHNEQFF
-,14,few,TRBV19,TRBJ1-1,TGTGCCAGTAGGCCAGGGGCCCAAGGCACTGAAGCTTTCTTT,CASRPGAQGTEAFF
TRBD2,16,few,TRBV20-1,TRBJ2-2,TGCAGTGCTAGAAGGGGACTAGCGGGAGGAGGCGGGGAGCTGTTTTTT,CSARRGLAGGGGELFF
-,15,-,TRBV11-2,TRBJ2-1,TGTGCCAGCAGCTTAGTATTGGTCTCCTACAATGAGCAGTTCTTC,CASSLVLVSYNEQFF
TRBD2,16,few,TRBV20-1,TRBJ2-3,TGCAGTGCCCGAGAGTTGGGGGGAGGGGACACAGATACGCAGTATTTT,CSARELGGGDTDTQYF
-,13,-,TRBV5-1,TRBJ1-4,TGCGCCAGCAGCTTGGAAAGGAGTGAAAAACTGTTTTTT,CASSLERSEKLFF